One sample yielded the 24 T cell receptor beta chains listed below, sequenced in a study of cytomegalovirus exposure and HLA in healthy donors (dated by TCRdb to about 2017). Preparation of the library involved the immunoSEQ multiplex PCR assay. For the multiplex PCR, a mixture combining 60 forward primers for TCR Vbeta segments and 13 reverse primers for TCR Jbeta segments was used. Sourced from immuneACCESS, this table was stored by TCRdb with only in-frame sequences that have V and J called. A share of the clones is absent; for the studies checked, an unresolved V gene accounts for under half, and the remainder has no known explanation. This sample comprises approximately 130,000 clones, around 86% of them detected only once. The ten largest make up about 0.63% of the sample. Material for sequencing was PBMCs. These receptors were taken from a man between 18 and 35 years old in good health and CMV-seronegative.

In this sample, this clone turned up once. The CDR3 DNA sequence: TGTGCCAGTAGTTCGGTGAATAGCAATCAGCCCCAGCATTTT. Its protein product is CASSSVNSNQPQHF. The rearrangement links TRBV19 to TRBJ1-5, with no clear D. The V end lost 5 bases, the J end lost 0 bases, and 8 bases lay between the germline ends. The CDR3 loop spans 14 amino acids. CDR1 is LNHDA, CDR2 SQIVND, per germline (reference sequence).

The chain couples TRBV30 to TRBJ2-7, with D maybe TRBD1 (5 bases). The V and J ends lost 2 bases and 7 bases respectively, with 15 bases between them. The CDR3 has 13 residues. Germline values: CDR1 GTSNPN, CDR2 SVGIG (reference sequence). CDR3 in DNA: TGTGCCTGGAGTCGGCCGCCAGGGTCGGAGCAGTACTTC. Translated: CAWSRPPGSEQYF.

The chain links TRBV6-5 to TRBJ1-6; the D is unclear. The CDR3 consists of 14 residues. V shed 0 bases and J shed 8 bases, with 8 bases lying between them. Germline V lookup: CDR1 MNHEY, CDR2 SVGAGI. DNA of the CDR3: TGTGCCAGCAGTTACTCCACGATAGATTCACCCCTCCACTTT. Encoded protein: CASSYSTIDSPLHF.

The V gene is TRBV9, the J gene TRBJ2-6; 7 nucleotides agree with TRBD1. V gave up 2 bases and J gave up 0 bases; unmatched junction bases: 5. Germline V lookup: CDR1 SGDLS, CDR2 YYNGEE. The CDR3 runs to 17 residues. CDR3 sequence: CASSVNWDSSGANVLTF. CDR3 in DNA: TGTGCCAGCAGCGTCAACTGGGACAGCTCTGGGGCCAACGTCCTGACTTTC.

CDR3 nucleotides: TGTGCCAGCAGCCTGAGGAGTGCCTCTGGAAACACCATATATTTT. Amino acid sequence: CASSLRSASGNTIYF. This chain connects TRBV7-2 to TRBJ1-3; D is undetermined. CDR3 size: 15 residues. V lost 5 bases and J lost 0, with 11 bases in between. CDR1 and CDR2 (germline): SGHTA, FQGNSA. Variable domain in full (rest from reference TRBV7-2 and TRBJ1-3): GAGVSQSPSNKVTEKGKDVELRCDPISGHTALYWYRQSLGQGLEFLIYFQGNSAPDKSGLPSDRFSAERTGGSVSTLTIQRTQQEDSAVYLCASSLRSASGNTIYFGEGSWLTVV.

The chain uses TRBV28 and TRBJ1-5; D ambiguous. This CDR3 has 10 residues. Germline values: CDR1 MDHEN, CDR2 SYDVKM. Here the CDR3 DNA reads TGTGGAGTGCACAATCAGCCCCAGCATTTT. This sequence encodes CGVHNQPQHF. The entire variable domain, with the rest obtained from reference TRBV28 and TRBJ1-5, is as follows: DVKVTQSSRYLVKRTGEKVFLECVQDMDHENMFWYRQDPGLGLRLIYFSYDVKMKEKGDIPEGYSVSREKKERFSLILESASTNQTSMYLCGVHNQPQHFGDGTRLSIL.

The chain carries TRBV5-6 and TRBJ2-7, with D perhaps TRBD2 (5 bases). V was cut by 4 bases and J by 9 bases, with 23 bases left in between. The CDR3 is 15 amino acids. Germline V gene lookup returns CDR1 SGHDT and CDR2 YYEEEE. CDR3 residues: CASSLRRTGVGAQYF. DNA of the CDR3: TGTGCCAGCAGCCTGCGACGAACCGGGGTGGGTGCGCAGTACTTC.

The chain links TRBV4-3 to TRBJ1-4; the match to TRBD1 covers 10 bases. This CDR3 is built from 17 residues. Unmatched junction bases numbered 4, after V lost 2 bases and J lost 1 base. Germline V gene lookup returns CDR1 LGHNA and CDR2 YSLEER. The CDR3 nucleotides are TGCGCCAGCAGCCAACGAGACAGGGGGCTAACTAATGAAAAACTGTTTTTT. This sequence encodes CASSQRDRGLTNEKLFF.

The chain combines TRBV4-2 with TRBJ2-1; 10 nucleotides align to TRBD2. Germline CDR1 is LGHNA and CDR2 is YNFKEQ. V was clipped by 5 bases and J by 4 bases; unmatched bases: 11. The CDR3 extends over 17 amino acids. The CDR3 here is CASSYTSGGAPYNEQFF. The CDR3 DNA reads TGTGCCAGCAGCTATACAAGCGGGGGGGCCCCTTACAATGAGCAGTTCTTC.

V and J are TRBV11-2 and TRBJ2-3; D is unclear. V lost 5 bases, J lost 6 bases, and 15 bases lay in between. Germline CDR1 is SGHAT and CDR2 is FQNNGV. This CDR3 spans 14 amino acids. CDR3 nucleotides: TGTGCCAGCAGCCCCTACGTCTACGGGGATACGCAGTATTTT. This sequence encodes CASSPYVYGDTQYF.

The chain is built from TRBV6-6 and TRBJ2-2; the match to TRBD2 covers 7 bases. The CDR3 is made up of 16 amino acids. The germline gives CDR1 MNHNY, CDR2 SVGAGI (reference sequence). With V trimmed by 5 bases and J by 2 bases, 8 bases remained unmatched. This CDR3 reads CASSAAGVVNTGELFF. The CDR3 nucleotides are TGTGCCAGCAGTGCGGCGGGGGTCGTAAACACCGGGGAGCTGTTTTTT.

Turning to this clone: A read error may produce the germline difference seen at one junction end. The chain employs TRBV6-4 and TRBJ1-4; perhaps TRBD1 as D (6 bases). This CDR3 is 11 amino acids long. Per germline, CDR1 MRHNA and CDR2 SNTAGT. The CDR3 bases are TGTGTCAGCAGGGGCGATGAAAAACTGTTTTTT. The encoded protein is CVSRGDEKLFF.

The J gene is TRBJ2-7, the V gene TRBV10-3; 9 nucleotides agree with TRBD1. CDR3 length: 15 amino acids. Germline loops: CDR1 ENHRY, CDR2 SYGVKD. V lost 4 bases, J lost 2 bases, and 6 bases stayed unmatched. CDR3 protein: CAISVWRQGAYEQYF. CDR3 nucleotides: TGTGCCATCAGTGTATGGCGACAGGGGGCCTACGAGCAGTACTTC.

This clone was picked up one time. The CDR3 nucleotides are TGTGCCATCAGTGCTGGACAGTACATGAACACTGAAGCTTTCTTT. Encoded protein: CAISAGQYMNTEAFF. The chain has TRBV10-3 and TRBJ1-1; TRBD1 is a possible D gene (6 bases). CDR3 length: 15 residues. The germline V and J ends were trimmed by 4 bases and 0 bases, with 12 bases remaining between them. Looked up from germline, CDR1 is ENHRY and CDR2 is SYGVKD.

The chain carries TRBV29-1 and TRBJ2-5, with TRBD1 matching over 8 bases. The CDR3 extends over 14 amino acids. V gave up 6 bases and J gave up 0 bases; unmatched junction bases: 6. Germline-derived CDR1 and CDR2 are SQVTM and ANQGSEA. CDR3 nucleotides: TGCAGCGTCAAAGGACAGGGCTACCAAGAGACCCAGTACTTC. Its protein product is CSVKGQGYQETQYF.

This clone turned up a few times. This chain connects TRBV6-4 to TRBJ2-5, with 10 bases identical to TRBD2. The CDR3 contains 15 residues. After removal of 3 bases from V and 2 bases from J, the junction contained 3 bases not matched to a gene. Per germline, CDR1 MRHNA and CDR2 SNTAGT. DNA of the CDR3: TGTGCCAGCAGTGAGTCAGCGGGGGGGCAAGAGACCCAGTACTTC. It yields the protein CASSESAGGQETQYF.

On this clone: Within the sample, other DNA sequences also encode this same CDR3. The chain has TRBV29-1 and TRBJ2-3; 8 positions agree with TRBD2. Germline V gene data show CDR1 as SQVTM and CDR2 as ANQGSEA. The CDR3 spans 14 residues. V lost 6 bases and J lost 5; bases outside the gene matches: 10. The CDR3 DNA follows: TGCAGCGTAGCGCCCGGGGGGGCTGGAGATACGCAGTATTTT. Its translation is CSVAPGGAGDTQYF.

With regard to this clone: One end of the junction does not line up with germline, which may come from a read error. The V call is TRBV9, the J call TRBJ2-1, with TRBD2 matching 11 bases. The CDR3 is 17 amino acids. Germline loops: CDR1 SGDLS, CDR2 YYNGEE. The CDR3 region is CASSVAGGIVSYNEQFF. Here the CDR3 DNA reads TGTGCCAGCAGTGTAGCGGGAGGGATTGTGTCCTACAATGAGCAGTTCTTC.

This clone was counted between two and nine times. This rearrangement joins TRBV19 to TRBJ1-1; 12 bases are a match to TRBD1. J was trimmed by 3 bases and V by 7 bases; bases with no gene match: 18. CDR1 LNHDA and CDR2 SQIVND come from the germline V gene (reference sequence). The CDR3 has 19 amino acids. The CDR3 DNA is TGTGCCAGTATCCCCGATTCTCGGGACAGGGGGCGGAAGCACACTGAAGCTTTCTTT. Protein product: CASIPDSRDRGRKHTEAFF. Using reference TRBV19 and TRBJ1-1 for the parts outside the CDR3, the full variable domain is DGGITQSPKYLFRKEGQNVTLSCEQNLNHDAMYWYRQDPGQGLRLIYYSQIVNDFQKGDIAEGYSVSREKKESFPLTVTSAQKNPTAFYLCASIPDSRDRGRKHTEAFFGQGTRLTVV.

The V and J genes are TRBV6-1 and TRBJ1-5; possible D gene TRBD1, 6 bases. Germline V gene sequence: CDR1 MNHNS, CDR2 SASEGT. The CDR3 length is 13 residues. V lost 2 bases and J lost 7, with 9 bases in between. The CDR3 DNA reads as TGTGCCAGCAGTGAAATGGGGGCCCAGCCCCAGCATTTT. Translated, it gives CASSEMGAQPQHF.

The chain is built from TRBV29-1 and TRBJ2-1; 10 bases are a match to TRBD2. J lost 0 bases, V lost 4 bases, and 9 bases had no gene match. The CDR3 extends over 17 amino acids. Germline CDR1 SQVTM, CDR2 ANQGSEA. The CDR3 DNA sequence: TGCAGCGTTGGTCCCGGTTCTAGCGGGAGCTCCTACAATGAGCAGTTCTTC. This sequence encodes CSVGPGSSGSSYNEQFF.

The rearrangement links TRBV10-2 to TRBJ1-5, with D unclear. Between the trimmed V and J ends, which lost 4 bases and 3 bases, there was a span of 10 bases. This CDR3 has 14 residues. CDR1 is WSHSY and CDR2 is SAAADI in the germline V gene. CDR3 residues: CASSATGYNQPQHF. CDR3 nucleotides: TGCGCCAGCAGTGCGACGGGATACAATCAGCCCCAGCATTTT.

V is TRBV6-5 and J is TRBJ1-3, with unresolved D. This CDR3 is 14 amino acids long. Per the germline V gene, CDR1 is MNHEY and CDR2 is SVGAGI. V lost 6 bases and J 2 bases, leaving 11 bases between the germline ends. In nucleotides, the CDR3 is TGTGCCAGCAGGTCTGAGGCGGCTGGAAACACCATATATTTT. Its translation is CASRSEAAGNTIYF.

In this sample, this clone turned up a few times. V and J are TRBV18 and TRBJ1-4; TRBD1 is a possible D gene (5 bases). This CDR3 comprises 15 residues. Trimming cost V 0 bases and J 8 bases, with 13 bases left between them. Germline V gene lookup returns CDR1 KGHSH and CDR2 LQKENI. The CDR3 DNA is TGTGCCAGCTCACCACCTGTTCAGGGCGGCGAAAAACTGTTTTTT. The encoded protein is CASSPPVQGGEKLFF.